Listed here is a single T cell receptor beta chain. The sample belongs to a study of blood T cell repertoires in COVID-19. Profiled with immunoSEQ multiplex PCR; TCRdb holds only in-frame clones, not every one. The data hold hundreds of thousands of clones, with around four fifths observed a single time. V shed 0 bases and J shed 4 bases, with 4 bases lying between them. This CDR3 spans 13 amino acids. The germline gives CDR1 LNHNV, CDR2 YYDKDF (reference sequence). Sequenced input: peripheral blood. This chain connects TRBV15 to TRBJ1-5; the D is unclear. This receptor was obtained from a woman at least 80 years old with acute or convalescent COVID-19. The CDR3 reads CATSREANQPQHF. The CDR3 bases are TGTGCCACCAGCAGAGAAGCTAATCAGCCCCAGCATTTT.